Each of the 25 T cell receptor beta chains below was sequenced from the same sample in a study of blood T cell repertoires in COVID-19. Sequenced by immunoSEQ multiplex PCR; TCRdb stores in-frame clones only, minus some. The sample shows 40,000 to 65,000 clones, around 84% of them seen only once. Input material: peripheral blood. These receptor sequences come from a man between 70 and 80 years old with active COVID-19.

In DNA, the CDR3 is TGCGCCAGCAGCTTCCGAGAGACCCAGTACTTC. It specifies CASSFRETQYF. The rearrangement uses TRBV5-1 and TRBJ2-5; D not resolved. The V end was cut by 2 bases, the J end by 4 bases, with 3 bases between. This CDR3 region has 11 residues. The germline gives CDR1 SGHRS, CDR2 YFSETQ.

The V and J genes are TRBV27 and TRBJ2-3; 9 nucleotides agree with TRBD1. There are 16 residues in the CDR3. Trimming at V came to 2 bases and at J to 3 bases, leaving 6 bases not matched to a gene. In germline, CDR1 is MNHEY, CDR2 SMNVEV (reference sequence). This chain's CDR3 is CASSLLRDRVTDTQYF. The CDR3 coding sequence is TGTGCCAGCAGTTTACTCCGGGACAGGGTGACAGATACGCAGTATTTT.

V is TRBV14 and J is TRBJ2-3, with 8 positions matching TRBD2. The CDR3 consists of 17 residues. The V gene's germline CDR1 is SGHDN and CDR2 FVKESK. The trim removed 2 bases at V and 4 bases at J, leaving 11 bases unmatched. The CDR3 is CASSQLLGAGVPDTQYF. As DNA, the CDR3 is TGTGCCAGCAGCCAACTCTTAGGAGCGGGGGTACCAGATACGCAGTATTTT.

The V and J genes are TRBV4-1 and TRBJ2-3, with 9 bases fitting TRBD1. J was trimmed by 1 base and V by 4 bases; bases with no gene match: 15. The germline V gene encodes CDR1 MGHRA and CDR2 YSYEKL. The CDR3 totals 19 residues. The CDR3 DNA sequence: TGCGCCAGCAGCCCGCCGGGACAGGGTTTAGGGTCTGGCACAGATACGCAGTATTTT. The encoded protein is CASSPPGQGLGSGTDTQYF.

This chain uses TRBV29-1 with TRBJ2-1; D may be TRBD1 (7 bases). CDR1 and CDR2 from the germline V gene are SQVTM and ANQGSEA. There are 13 residues in the CDR3. V was pared by 8 bases and J by 4 bases, with 15 bases between. CDR3 protein: CSLTPGGYNEQFF. CDR3 sequence (DNA): TGCAGCCTGACCCCAGGGGGGTACAATGAGCAGTTCTTC.

A remark on this clone: One end of the junction is discordant with germline, which a read error may explain. V gene TRBV4-3 combines with J gene TRBJ2-7; TRBD2 matches at 10 bases. Germline loops: CDR1 LGHNA, CDR2 YSLEER. The CDR3 is 13 residues long. Here the CDR3 reads CASSQDRPGLATF. For the CDR3, the DNA is TGCGCCAGCAGCCAAGACAGACCGGGACTAGCGACCTTC.

The V call is TRBV9, the J call TRBJ2-2; perhaps TRBD2 as D (5 bases). V lost 1 base, J lost 6 bases, and 10 bases lay in between. Germline V lookup: CDR1 SGDLS, CDR2 YYNGEE. The CDR3 has 14 residues. The CDR3 DNA is TGTGCCAGCAGCGTAAGTCTGCGGGCCGGGGAGCTGTTTTTT. Its translation: CASSVSLRAGELFF. Drawing the rest from reference TRBV9 and TRBJ2-2, the complete variable domain is DSGVTQTPKHLITATGQRVTLRCSPRSGDLSVYWYQQSLDQGLQFLIQYYNGEERAKGNILERFSAQQFPDLHSELNLSSLELGDSALYFCASSVSLRAGELFFGEGSRLTVL.

In nucleotides, the CDR3 is TGTGCCAGCAGGCTGACAGGGGGCGAGACCCAGTACTTC. It specifies CASRLTGGETQYF. This chain connects TRBV11-2 to TRBJ2-5; 10 bases match TRBD1. This CDR3 has 13 amino acids. Trimming removed 6 bases from V and 5 bases from J; junction bases left unmatched: 3. In germline, CDR1 is SGHAT, CDR2 FQNNGV. The entire variable domain, with the rest obtained from reference TRBV11-2 and TRBJ2-5, is as follows: EAGVAQSPRYKIIEKRQSVAFWCNPISGHATLYWYQQILGQGPKLLIQFQNNGVVDDSQLPKDRFSAERLKGVDSTLKIQPAKLEDSAVYLCASRLTGGETQYFGPGTRLLVL.

The V and J genes are TRBV19 and TRBJ2-7; TRBD1 matches at 8 bases. The V gene end was trimmed by 4 bases and the J gene end by 6 bases; junction bases not matched to a gene: 14. This CDR3 has 16 amino acids. Germline V gene data show CDR1 as LNHDA and CDR2 as SQIVND (reference sequence). Here the CDR3 reads CASSRFPGQVSPEQYF. The CDR3 DNA follows: TGTGCCAGTAGTAGATTTCCGGGACAGGTTTCTCCCGAGCAGTACTTC.

CDR3 region: CASSLVPSGGQGSFNEQFF. The CDR3 DNA follows: TGTGCCAGCAGCTTAGTCCCAAGCGGGGGACAGGGGTCATTCAATGAGCAGTTCTTC. The chain carries TRBV11-2 and TRBJ2-1; 10 nucleotides align to TRBD1. The J segment lost 6 bases and the V segment lost 1 base, leaving 15 bases of the junction unmatched. This CDR3 contains 19 residues. CDR1 and CDR2 (germline): SGHAT, FQNNGV.

The chain couples TRBV11-3 to TRBJ2-1; TRBD1 aligns across 10 bases. V dropped 4 bases and J dropped 3; count of bases not matched to a gene: 9. The germline gives CDR1 SGHNT, CDR2 YENEEA. This CDR3 is 17 amino acids long. The CDR3 sequence: CASSSPAGTGVYNEQFF. The DNA for the CDR3 is TGTGCCAGCAGCTCACCAGCGGGGACAGGGGTCTACAATGAGCAGTTCTTC.

The chain combines TRBV9 with TRBJ2-2, with TRBD2 matching 13 bases. Per germline, CDR1 SGDLS and CDR2 YYNGEE. The CDR3 contains 17 residues. J was trimmed by 4 bases and V by 3 bases; bases with no gene match: 6. The CDR3: CASSAPLAGGLTGELFF. Written as DNA, the CDR3 is TGTGCCAGCAGCGCCCCACTAGCGGGGGGGCTCACCGGGGAGCTGTTTTTT.

V usage is TRBV5-4 and J usage is TRBJ2-7; 9 bases line up with TRBD1. Germline lookup yields CDR1 SGHNT and CDR2 YYREEE (reference sequence). Trimming removed 4 bases from V and 4 bases from J; junction bases left unmatched: 6. This CDR3 has 14 residues. CDR3 nucleotide sequence: TGTGCCAGCAGCCCGGGACAGGGAAGGTACGAGCAGTACTTC. Translating it yields CASSPGQGRYEQYF.

As DNA, the CDR3 is TGTGCCAGCAGTCCACGCCCCCCCGGGGGGTCGGGGGTCCGCACCGGGGAGCTGTTTTTT. It specifies CASSPRPPGGSGVRTGELFF. V is TRBV27 and J is TRBJ2-2; 7 nucleotides match TRBD2. CDR3 length equals 20 residues. Per germline, CDR1 MNHEY and CDR2 SMNVEV (reference sequence). V shed 5 bases, J shed 4 bases, and the junction held 22 bases outside the gene matches.

The V call is TRBV7-6, the J call TRBJ2-5; D possibly corresponds to TRBD1 (6 bases). The germline V gene has CDR1 SGHVS and CDR2 FNYEAQ. The CDR3 sequence is 18 residues long. V lost 0 bases and J 2 bases, leaving 19 bases between the germline ends. The CDR3, as DNA: TGTGCCAGCAGCTTAGCTTACGAGACAGGCAACTTACAAGAGACCCAGTACTTC. It translates to CASSLAYETGNLQETQYF.

The V call is TRBV5-1, the J call TRBJ1-6; the match to TRBD1 covers 7 bases. There are 16 residues in the CDR3. Germline loops: CDR1 SGHRS, CDR2 YFSETQ. With 4 bases clipped from V and 6 bases from J, the junction kept 10 bases outside the gene matches. CDR3 protein: CASSLPGQAFNSPLHF. CDR3 nucleotides: TGCGCCAGCAGCCTACCTGGACAGGCTTTTAATTCACCCCTCCACTTT. The complete variable domain, with remaining parts taken from reference TRBV5-1 and TRBJ1-6, reads KAGVTQTPRYLIKTRGQQVTLSCSPISGHRSVSWYQQTPGQGLQFLFEYFSETQRNKGNFPGRFSGRQFSNSRSEMNVSTLELGDSALYLCASSLPGQAFNSPLHFGNGTRLTVT.

This chain uses TRBV24-1 with TRBJ2-3, with D perhaps matching TRBD1 (6 bases). This CDR3 comprises 13 residues. V was shortened by 3 bases and J by 14 bases, with 17 bases between the two germline ends. The germline gives CDR1 KGHDR, CDR2 SFDVKD. The CDR3 DNA sequence: TGTGCCACCAGTGATCCGAGGGCAGGGGTGATGTATTTT. Translated: CATSDPRAGVMYF.

The chain joins TRBV6-6 to TRBJ2-1, with 8 nucleotides matching TRBD2. The junction had 10 bases not matched to a gene; V was cut back by 4 bases and J by 8 bases. The CDR3 is made up of 15 amino acids. CDR1 and CDR2 (germline): MNHNY, SVGAGI (reference sequence). In nucleotides, the CDR3 is TGTGCCAGCAGTTGGCGTCCCGGGGGGGCCGATGAGCAGTTCTTC. Protein: CASSWRPGGADEQFF.

The chain couples TRBV5-8 to TRBJ1-3, with 7 bases identical to TRBD1. This CDR3 has 14 residues. Germline V gene data show CDR1 as SGHTS and CDR2 as YDEGEE. The V segment lost 4 bases and the J segment 3 bases; nucleotides outside the gene matches: 4. CDR3 in DNA: TGTGCCAGCAGCACGGACAGGCATGGAAACACCATATATTTT. Its translation: CASSTDRHGNTIYF.

V usage is TRBV9 and J usage is TRBJ2-1; 7 bases fit TRBD2. The CDR3 contains 15 residues. The V segment lost 0 bases and the J segment 3 bases; nucleotides outside the gene matches: 3. CDR1 and CDR2 from the germline V gene are SGDLS and YYNGEE. The CDR3 nucleotides read TGTGCCAGCAGCGTAGAGGGGAGGGTCTACAATGAGCAGTTCTTC. The encoded protein is CASSVEGRVYNEQFF.

V is TRBV6-6 and J is TRBJ2-7; 9 bases align to TRBD2. V was clipped by 6 bases and J by 0 bases; unmatched bases: 6. Looked up from germline, CDR1 is MNHNY and CDR2 is SVGAGI (reference sequence). This CDR3 contains 15 residues. This CDR3 reads CASSLDSGSSYEQYF. CDR3 nucleotides: TGTGCCAGCAGCCTCGATAGCGGGAGCTCCTACGAGCAGTACTTC.

This clone came up a few times. The V call is TRBV3-1 (or the pseudogene TRBV3-2), the J call TRBJ1-1; D gene uncertain. The V gene's germline CDR1 is LGHDT and CDR2 YNNKEL (reference sequence). CDR3 length: 14 residues. V was trimmed by 4 bases and J by 0 bases, leaving 9 bases between them. This CDR3 reads CASSRGALNTEAFF. As DNA, the CDR3 is TGTGCCAGCAGCCGGGGAGCCCTGAACACTGAAGCTTTCTTT.

The chain combines TRBV19 with TRBJ1-4; D is unresolved. Between the trimmed V and J ends, which lost 7 bases and 7 bases, there was a span of 7 bases. The germline V gene has CDR1 LNHDA and CDR2 SQIVND (reference sequence). The CDR3 runs 11 residues. The CDR3 region has the DNA TGTGCCAGTACCGGTGGTGAAAAACTGTTTTTT. Amino acid sequence: CASTGGEKLFF.

V and J are TRBV5-4 and TRBJ1-4; no firm D call. The germline gives CDR1 SGHNT, CDR2 YYREEE (reference sequence). Trimming left V 0 bases short and J 3 bases short, with 6 bases between. CDR3 length equals 14 residues. CDR3 protein: CASSLGLANEKLFF. CDR3 in DNA: TGTGCCAGCAGCTTGGGTCTAGCTAATGAAAAACTGTTTTTT. The variable domain in full, completed from reference TRBV5-4 and TRBJ1-4, reads ETGVTQSPTHLIKTRGQQVTLRCSSQSGHNTVSWYQQALGQGPQFIFQYYREEENGRGNFPPRFSGLQFPNYSSELNVNALELDDSALYLCASSLGLANEKLFFGSGTQLSVL.

This rearrangement joins TRBV11-3 to TRBJ2-7; TRBD1 might be the D (6 bases). Germline loops: CDR1 SGHNT, CDR2 YENEEA. V was trimmed by 1 base and J by 0 bases, leaving 7 bases between them. CDR3 length: 14 amino acids. For the CDR3, the DNA is TGTGCCAGCAGCTTAGGAGGGGGCTCCTACGAGCAGTACTTC. Amino acids: CASSLGGGSYEQYF.